Listed here are 2 T cell receptor beta chains from one sample, sequenced in a study of T cell responses to AZD1222 COVID-19 vaccine (dated by TCRdb to the early 2020s). This specimen's time point label, interpreted: about 28 days (+/-7) after the second vaccine dose. The treatment or condition label corresponds to: meningococcal conjugate vaccine given as trial control. Library generation was performed with the immunoSEQ multiplex PCR assay. Drawn from immuneACCESS, this table holds only the in-frame rearrangements with V and J called that TCRdb kept. Clones are partly lost; checked studies trace under half to an unresolved V gene and leave the rest unexplained. In all, the sample holds some 150,000 clones, and 70% to 90% of those were seen once. The ten largest clones take up 7.9% of the sample. The material was peripheral blood, obtained 28 days after the second dose of the MenACWY control vaccine. Receptors were obtained from an adult who received the MenACWY meningococcal vaccine as a control.

V usage is TRBV6-5 and J usage is TRBJ1-3; no definite D call. The CDR3 spans 15 residues. V was trimmed by 5 bases and J by 0 bases, leaving 11 bases between them. Germline values: CDR1 MNHEY, CDR2 SVGAGI. The CDR3 bases are TGTGCCAGCAGTCTGGGTTTCTACTCTGGAAACACCATATATTTT. It codes for CASSLGFYSGNTIYF.

The rearrangement links TRBV4-1 to TRBJ1-1; D is unresolved. CDR1 is MGHRA, CDR2 YSYEKL, per germline. Between the trimmed V and J ends, which lost 3 bases and 8 bases, there was a span of 10 bases. This CDR3 contains 12 residues. CDR3 DNA: TGCGCCAGCAGCCATTTGACGGGAGAAGCTTTCTTT. This translates into CASSHLTGEAFF.